Listed here are 29 T cell receptor beta chains from one sample, sequenced in a study of blood T cell repertoires in COVID-19. This table comes from immunoSEQ multiplex PCR, and its TCRdb copy is limited to in-frame clones, with some not included. The table lists roughly 72,000 clones, more than 75% of them singletons. Sequencing used peripheral blood. Receptors were obtained from an elderly woman with acute or convalescent COVID-19.

This chain links TRBV4-3 with TRBJ2-2; D remains ambiguous. CDR3 length: 15 residues. Germline CDR1 LGHNA, CDR2 YSLEER. The V end lost 0 bases, the J end lost 1 base, and 6 bases lay between the germline ends. The chain's CDR3 is CASSQEAVNTGELFF. The CDR3 coding sequence is TGCGCCAGCAGCCAAGAGGCGGTGAACACCGGGGAGCTGTTTTTT.

In this sample, this clone turned up a few times. The chain uses TRBV5-6 and TRBJ2-1, with 13 bases fitting TRBD2. V lost 4 bases to trimming and J lost 9 bases; unmatched junction nucleotides: 10. This CDR3 has 16 residues. Germline values: CDR1 SGHDT, CDR2 YYEEEE. CDR3 bases: TGTGCCAGCAGCCCCGGACTAGCGGGAGTCTCGGGTGAGCAGTTCTTC. This translates into CASSPGLAGVSGEQFF.

The V call is TRBV4-1, the J call TRBJ1-3; 7 bases agree with TRBD1. This CDR3 is built from 14 residues. Trimming took 3 bases from V and 4 from J; bases not matched to a gene: 3. Germline values: CDR1 MGHRA, CDR2 YSYEKL. CDR3 nucleotide sequence: TGCGCCAGCAGCCAGACAGGGTTGGGAAACACCATATATTTT. Translating it yields CASSQTGLGNTIYF.

This clone was observed once. J is TRBJ2-5 and V is TRBV2; TRBD2 matches at 7 bases. Germline V gene data show CDR1 as SNHLY and CDR2 as FYNNEI. After removal of 6 bases from V and 4 bases from J, the junction contained 11 bases not matched to a gene. The CDR3 sequence is 15 residues long. The CDR3 is CASRTQRGSVETQYF. CDR3 DNA sequence: TGTGCCAGCAGAACCCAGCGGGGCTCGGTAGAGACCCAGTACTTC.

J is TRBJ1-6 and V is TRBV9, with D possibly TRBD1 on 5 matching bases. Germline assignment: CDR1 SGDLS and CDR2 YYNGEE. The CDR3 runs to 17 residues. V dropped 0 bases and J dropped 6 bases, with 16 bases sitting between them. CDR3 nucleotide sequence: TGTGCCAGCAGCGTAGCGGAGGGGTTGTATGGTAATTCACCCCTCCACTTT. Translating gives CASSVAEGLYGNSPLHF.

V is TRBV21-1 and J is TRBJ2-5; TRBD1, the table's D call, lacks a check against the DNA. TRBV21-1 is given as a pseudogene. The CDR3 contains 18 residues. Here the CDR3 reads CASSKDGDRGQNRETQYF. The CDR3, as DNA: TGTGCCAGCAGCAAAGATGGGGACAGGGGGCAAAATCGAGAGACCCAGTACTTC.

The V gene is TRBV11-2, the J gene TRBJ1-5; D not resolved. This CDR3 region has 16 residues. The germline V and J ends were trimmed by 0 bases and 0 bases, with 9 bases remaining between them. Germline loops: CDR1 SGHAT, CDR2 FQNNGV. The CDR3 nucleotides read TGTGCCAGCAGCTTAGATAGCCTTTATAGCAATCAGCCCCAGCATTTT. It yields the protein CASSLDSLYSNQPQHF.

This chain links TRBV7-2 with TRBJ1-2; 8 bases are a match to TRBD1. With V trimmed by 0 bases and J by 7 bases, 4 bases remained unmatched. This CDR3 spans 14 amino acids. Germline CDR1 SGHTA, CDR2 FQGNSA. The CDR3 DNA reads TGTGCCAGCAGCTTAGCGCGTCAGGGGGCTGGCTACACCTTC. Its translation: CASSLARQGAGYTF.

V is TRBV14 and J is TRBJ2-1; 10 bases align to TRBD2. This CDR3 is built from 18 residues. With V trimmed by 3 bases and J by 5 bases, 13 bases remained unmatched. Germline assignment: CDR1 SGHDN and CDR2 FVKESK. In DNA, the CDR3 is TGTGCCAGCAGCCACCGCCGCAGCCCGGGACTAGCGAACAATGAGCAGTTCTTC. Its translation: CASSHRRSPGLANNEQFF. Together with reference TRBV14 and TRBJ2-1, the CDR3 gives the full variable domain: EAGVTQFPSHSVIEKGQTVTLRCDPISGHDNLYWYRRVMGKEIKFLLHFVKESKQDESGMPNNRFLAERTGGTYSTLKVQPAELEDSGVYFCASSHRRSPGLANNEQFFGPGTRLTVL.

The chain couples TRBV27 to TRBJ1-3, with TRBD1 matching 11 bases. V lost 2 bases and J lost 2; bases outside the gene matches: 8. The CDR3 sequence is 18 residues long. CDR1 and CDR2 from the germline V gene are MNHEY and SMNVEV (reference sequence). The CDR3 sequence is CASSLQGQGERTGNTIYF. The DNA of the CDR3 is TGTGCCAGCAGTTTACAGGGACAGGGGGAAAGGACTGGAAACACCATATATTTT.

This clone was counted only a few times. The chain combines TRBV6-5 with TRBJ2-3, with D hard to call. The CDR3 is made up of 11 amino acids. Trimming pared 11 bases from V and 6 bases from J, leaving 12 bases between. Germline loops: CDR1 MNHEY, CDR2 SVGAGI. CDR3 loop: CAAIGWDTQYF. For the CDR3, the DNA is TGTGCCGCCATCGGGTGGGATACGCAGTATTTT.

V and J are TRBV5-1 and TRBJ2-1; a possible D gene is TRBD2 (5 bases). Deletions cut 2 bases from V and 10 bases from J, with 10 bases between. The CDR3 extends over 12 amino acids. Per the germline V gene, CDR1 is SGHRS and CDR2 is YFSETQ. The CDR3 region is CASSFRTEEQFF. DNA for the CDR3: TGCGCCAGCAGCTTCCGGACTGAGGAGCAGTTCTTC.

This clone came up a few times. The chain carries TRBV9 and TRBJ1-1; TRBD1 aligns across 7 bases. The V and J ends lost 0 bases and 1 base, in that order; junction bases with no gene match: 6. CDR3 size: 16 residues. The germline V gene has CDR1 SGDLS and CDR2 YYNGEE. The CDR3 DNA follows: TGTGCCAGCAGCGTAGGGGCAGGGGGACAGAACACTGAAGCTTTCTTT. Its protein is CASSVGAGGQNTEAFF. Complete variable domain (other parts from reference TRBV9 and TRBJ1-1): DSGVTQTPKHLITATGQRVTLRCSPRSGDLSVYWYQQSLDQGLQFLIQYYNGEERAKGNILERFSAQQFPDLHSELNLSSLELGDSALYFCASSVGAGGQNTEAFFGQGTRLTVV.

This chain links TRBV5-6 with TRBJ2-2; TRBD1 aligns across 7 bases. The CDR3 contains 15 residues. CDR1 and CDR2 (germline): SGHDT, YYEEEE. The V and J ends lost 4 bases and 2 bases, in that order; junction bases with no gene match: 5. DNA for the CDR3: TGTGCCAGCAGCCGGGGACAGAGTAACACCGGGGAGCTGTTTTTT. This encodes CASSRGQSNTGELFF.

V is TRBV6-2 or TRBV6-3 and J is TRBJ2-7; D is possibly TRBD1 (5 bases). CDR1 and CDR2 (germline): MNHEY, SVGEGT. Trimming pared 6 bases from V and 3 bases from J, leaving 15 bases between. The CDR3 extends over 14 amino acids. The CDR3: CASSRRGHIYEQYF. In DNA form, the CDR3 reads TGTGCCAGCAGCCGCCGCGGACATATCTACGAGCAGTACTTC.

The rearrangement joins TRBV6-5 to TRBJ2-5; maybe TRBD2 (6 bases). The ends were cut back, 2 bases at V and 5 bases at J, with 12 bases in the middle. CDR1 is MNHEY and CDR2 is SVGAGI in the germline V gene. The CDR3 has 14 amino acids. CDR3 in amino acids: CASSYRGRGETQYF. DNA for the CDR3: TGTGCCAGCAGTTACAGAGGTCGGGGGGAGACCCAGTACTTC.

The V and J genes are TRBV5-1 and TRBJ2-5; 10 positions match TRBD2. Trimming at V came to 1 base and at J to 5 bases, leaving 8 bases not matched to a gene. Germline V gene data show CDR1 as SGHRS and CDR2 as YFSETQ. CDR3 length: 16 amino acids. The CDR3 spells CASSLFSGRAPETQYF. CDR3 DNA sequence: TGCGCCAGCAGCTTGTTCAGCGGGAGGGCCCCGGAGACCCAGTACTTC.

The chain couples TRBV6-1 to TRBJ1-2; tentatively, D is TRBD1 (6 bases). Trimming pared 2 bases from V and 5 bases from J, leaving 30 bases between. Germline V gene data show CDR1 as MNHNS and CDR2 as SASEGT. The CDR3 spans 20 residues. The CDR3 DNA sequence: TGTGCCAGCAGTGAAAACCACGCCCCGGGATTGGGGGGGCGCGATTATGGCTACACCTTC. This encodes CASSENHAPGLGGRDYGYTF.

The chain couples TRBV30 to TRBJ2-5, with a weak D call TRBD1 (6 bases). V gave up 5 bases and J gave up 6 bases, with 16 bases separating them. The CDR3 consists of 13 residues. The germline V gene encodes CDR1 GTSNPN and CDR2 SVGIG (reference sequence). CDR3 bases: TGTGCCTGGGACAGGCGGCTCGGTCAGACCCAGTACTTC. It specifies CAWDRRLGQTQYF.

This clone was counted only a few times. The chain has TRBV6-6 and TRBJ1-5; perhaps TRBD1 as D (6 bases). Trimming took off 2 bases at V and 5 bases at J, with 16 bases between the two ends. Germline V gives CDR1 MNHNY, CDR2 SVGAGI (reference sequence). The CDR3 covers 16 residues. CDR3 sequence: CASSYGRRQGHQPQHF. In DNA form, the CDR3 reads TGTGCCAGCAGTTACGGTCGGCGGCAGGGGCATCAGCCCCAGCATTTT.

The CDR3 DNA is TGTGCCAGCAGCTTAACGTCGGGCACAGATACGCAGTATTTT. Protein product: CASSLTSGTDTQYF. The gene calls are TRBV11-3 and TRBJ2-3; D is unclear. This CDR3 is 14 amino acids long. V shed 2 bases and J shed 1 base, with 7 bases lying between them. Germline CDR1 SGHNT, CDR2 YENEEA.

The CDR3 here is CASSLESSGNSYEQYF. CDR3 DNA sequence: TGCGCCAGCAGCTTGGAGAGTAGCGGAAACTCCTACGAGCAGTACTTC. The chain employs TRBV5-1 and TRBJ2-7; D possibly corresponds to TRBD2 (6 bases). CDR1 is SGHRS and CDR2 is YFSETQ in the germline V gene. The CDR3 has 16 residues. V was cut by 0 bases and J by 0 bases, with 13 bases left in between. Using reference TRBV5-1 and TRBJ2-7 for the parts outside the CDR3, the full variable domain is KAGVTQTPRYLIKTRGQQVTLSCSPISGHRSVSWYQQTPGQGLQFLFEYFSETQRNKGNFPGRFSGRQFSNSRSEMNVSTLELGDSALYLCASSLESSGNSYEQYFGPGTRLTVT.

This rearrangement joins TRBV7-2 to TRBJ2-1; perhaps TRBD1 as D (6 bases). The CDR3 extends over 16 amino acids. CDR1 SGHTA and CDR2 FQGNSA come from the germline V gene. Trimming removed 5 bases at V and 5 bases at J, with 19 bases between. In nucleotides, the CDR3 is TGTGCCAGCAGCATATTCTGGGGGCAACTGGACAATGAGCAGTTCTTC. It encodes CASSIFWGQLDNEQFF.

The chain has TRBV6-5 and TRBJ2-7, with 7 bases fitting TRBD2. Germline CDR1 MNHEY, CDR2 SVGAGI. The CDR3 length is 14 residues. Trimming at V came to 4 bases and at J to 4 bases, leaving 7 bases not matched to a gene. CDR3: CASSSIGTMYEQYF. The CDR3 DNA follows: TGTGCCAGCAGTTCAATTGGGACTATGTACGAGCAGTACTTC.

The rearrangement uses TRBV7-9 and TRBJ1-1, with a tentative D call TRBD1 (6 bases). Germline lookup yields CDR1 SEHNR and CDR2 FQNEAQ (reference sequence). The CDR3 spans 15 residues. The V gene lost 11 bases and the J gene lost 1 base, with 20 bases spanning the gap. The DNA for the CDR3 is TGTGCCTCCGGCAGGGGTGAGGACGGGAACACTGAAGCTTTCTTT. Translated: CASGRGEDGNTEAFF.

The J gene is TRBJ2-3, the V gene TRBV10-3, with TRBD2 matching over 10 bases. The CDR3 runs to 17 residues. Germline V lookup: CDR1 ENHRY, CDR2 SYGVKD. With V trimmed by 0 bases and J by 1 base, 4 bases remained unmatched. In DNA, the CDR3 is TGTGCCATCAGTGAGTCATCTAGCGGGAGCGGCACAGATACGCAGTATTTT. Its translation: CAISESSSGSGTDTQYF.

The gene calls are TRBV6-4 and TRBJ2-3; TRBD2 might be the D (5 bases). This CDR3 comprises 15 residues. Trimming pared 3 bases from V and 0 bases from J, leaving 10 bases between. The germline V gene has CDR1 MRHNA and CDR2 SNTAGT. The CDR3: CASSEAAASTDTQYF. Written as DNA, the CDR3 is TGTGCCAGCAGTGAAGCAGCGGCAAGCACAGATACGCAGTATTTT.

The V call is TRBV5-5, the J call TRBJ2-7; 7 nucleotides line up with TRBD1. Looked up from germline, CDR1 is SGHKS and CDR2 is YYEKEE (reference sequence). V dropped 3 bases and J dropped 8; count of bases not matched to a gene: 11. The CDR3 contains 14 residues. Written as DNA, the CDR3 is TGTGCCAGCAGCTCCCGGGACAGATCTCCCAAGCAGTACTTC. It is translated as CASSSRDRSPKQYF.

The chain uses TRBV19 and TRBJ2-5; 7 nucleotides agree with TRBD1. Trimming removed 8 bases from V and 4 bases from J; junction bases left unmatched: 7. The V gene's germline CDR1 is LNHDA and CDR2 SQIVND (reference sequence). The CDR3 sequence is 13 residues long. The CDR3 region is CASGTQGRETQYF. The CDR3 DNA is TGTGCCAGTGGGACACAGGGGAGAGAGACCCAGTACTTC. The complete variable domain, with remaining parts taken from reference TRBV19 and TRBJ2-5, reads DGGITQSPKYLFRKEGQNVTLSCEQNLNHDAMYWYRQDPGQGLRLIYYSQIVNDFQKGDIAEGYSVSREKKESFPLTVTSAQKNPTAFYLCASGTQGRETQYFGPGTRLLVL.